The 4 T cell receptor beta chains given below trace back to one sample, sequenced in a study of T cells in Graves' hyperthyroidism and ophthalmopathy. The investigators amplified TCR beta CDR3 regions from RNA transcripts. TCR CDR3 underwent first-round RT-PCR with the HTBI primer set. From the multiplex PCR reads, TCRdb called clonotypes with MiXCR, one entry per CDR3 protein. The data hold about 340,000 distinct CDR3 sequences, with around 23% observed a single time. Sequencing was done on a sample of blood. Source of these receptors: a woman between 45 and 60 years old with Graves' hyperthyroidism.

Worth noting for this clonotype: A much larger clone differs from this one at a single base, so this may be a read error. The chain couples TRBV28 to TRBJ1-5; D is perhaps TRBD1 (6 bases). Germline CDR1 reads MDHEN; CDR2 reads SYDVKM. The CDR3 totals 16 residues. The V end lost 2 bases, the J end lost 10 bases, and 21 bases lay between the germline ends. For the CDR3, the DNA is TGTGCCAGCAGTTTAAGGGTAGGGGGGGGGATTCATCCCCAGCATTTT. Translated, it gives CASSLRVGGGIHPQHF.

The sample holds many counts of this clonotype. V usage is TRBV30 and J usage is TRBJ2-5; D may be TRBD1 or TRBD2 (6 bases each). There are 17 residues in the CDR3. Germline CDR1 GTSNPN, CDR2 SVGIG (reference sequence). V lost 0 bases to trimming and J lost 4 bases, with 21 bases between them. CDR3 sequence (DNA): TGTGCCTGGAGTGTAAGCGTCGGACTATTGGGGGCAGAGACCCAGTACTTC. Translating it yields CAWSVSVGLLGAETQYF.

The DNA of the CDR3 is TGCGCCAGCAGCTTGGGGACAGCCCACAATCAGCCCCAGCATTTT. This sequence encodes CASSLGTAHNQPQHF. The J gene is TRBJ1-5, the V gene TRBV5-1; possible D gene TRBD1, 6 bases. The CDR3 totals 15 residues. CDR1 SGHRS and CDR2 YFSETQ come from the germline V gene. V was pared by 0 bases and J by 3 bases, with 10 bases between.

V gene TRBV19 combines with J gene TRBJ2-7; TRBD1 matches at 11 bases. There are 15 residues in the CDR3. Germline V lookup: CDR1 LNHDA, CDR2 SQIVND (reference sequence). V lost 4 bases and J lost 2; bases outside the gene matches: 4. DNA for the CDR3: TGTGCCAGTAGTAAGTGGACAGGGGGCACCTACGAGCAGTACTTC. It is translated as CASSKWTGGTYEQYF.